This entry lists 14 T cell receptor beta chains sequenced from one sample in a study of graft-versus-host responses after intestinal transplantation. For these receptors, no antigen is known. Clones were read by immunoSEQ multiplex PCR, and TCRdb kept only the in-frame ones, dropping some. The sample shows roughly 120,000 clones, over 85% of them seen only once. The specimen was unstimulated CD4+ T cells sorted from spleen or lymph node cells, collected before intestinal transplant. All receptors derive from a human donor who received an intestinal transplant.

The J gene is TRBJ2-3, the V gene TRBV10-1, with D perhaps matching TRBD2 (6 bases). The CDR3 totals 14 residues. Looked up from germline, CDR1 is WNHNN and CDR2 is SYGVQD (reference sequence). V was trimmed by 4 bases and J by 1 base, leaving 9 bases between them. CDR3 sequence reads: CASSVSGGTDTQYF. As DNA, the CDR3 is TGCGCCAGCAGTGTATCGGGGGGCACAGATACGCAGTATTTT.

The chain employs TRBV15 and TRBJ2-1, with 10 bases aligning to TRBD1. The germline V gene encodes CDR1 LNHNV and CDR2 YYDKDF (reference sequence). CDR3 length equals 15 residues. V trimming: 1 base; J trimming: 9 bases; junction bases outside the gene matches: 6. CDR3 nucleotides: TGTGCCACCAGCAGAGTGGGACAGGGGCACGGTGAGCAGTTCTTC. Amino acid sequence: CATSRVGQGHGEQFF. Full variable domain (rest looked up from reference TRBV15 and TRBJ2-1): DAMVIQNPRYQVTQFGKPVTLSCSQTLNHNVMYWYQQKSSQAPKLLFHYYDKDFNNEADTPDNFQSRRPNTSFCFLDIRSPGLGDTAMYLCATSRVGQGHGEQFFGPGTRLTVL.

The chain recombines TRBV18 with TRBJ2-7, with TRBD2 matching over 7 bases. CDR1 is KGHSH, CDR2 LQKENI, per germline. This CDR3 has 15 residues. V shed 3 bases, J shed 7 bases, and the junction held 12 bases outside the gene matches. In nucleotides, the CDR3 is TGTGCCAGCTCACCGACGGGAGCAGCAGCGGGGGAGCAGTACTTC. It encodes CASSPTGAAAGEQYF.

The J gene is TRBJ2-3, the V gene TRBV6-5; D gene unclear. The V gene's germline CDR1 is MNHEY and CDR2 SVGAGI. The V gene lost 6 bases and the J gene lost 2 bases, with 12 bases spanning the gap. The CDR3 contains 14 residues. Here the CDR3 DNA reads TGTGCCAGCAGCAAGGACCGAAACACAGATACGCAGTATTTT. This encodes CASSKDRNTDTQYF.

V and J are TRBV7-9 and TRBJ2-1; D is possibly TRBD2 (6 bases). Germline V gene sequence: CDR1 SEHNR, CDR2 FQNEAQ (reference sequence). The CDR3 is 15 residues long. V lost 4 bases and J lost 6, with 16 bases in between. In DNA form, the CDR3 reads TGTGCCAGCAGCTCCACTAGCTGGGGCCTCAATGAGCAGTTCTTC. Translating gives CASSSTSWGLNEQFF.

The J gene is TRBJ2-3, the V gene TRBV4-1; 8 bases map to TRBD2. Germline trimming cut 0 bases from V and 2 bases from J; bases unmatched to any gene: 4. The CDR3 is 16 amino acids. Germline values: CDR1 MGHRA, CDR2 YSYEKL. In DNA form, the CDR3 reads TGCGCCAGCAGCCAAGAGCAGGGACTAGACACAGATACGCAGTATTTT. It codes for CASSQEQGLDTDTQYF.

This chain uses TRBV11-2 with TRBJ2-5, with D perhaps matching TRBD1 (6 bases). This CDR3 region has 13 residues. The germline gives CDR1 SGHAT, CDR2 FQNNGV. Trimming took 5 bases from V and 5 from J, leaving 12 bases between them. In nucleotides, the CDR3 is TGTGCCAGCAGCGCCCGAACAGGGGAGACCCAGTACTTC. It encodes CASSARTGETQYF.

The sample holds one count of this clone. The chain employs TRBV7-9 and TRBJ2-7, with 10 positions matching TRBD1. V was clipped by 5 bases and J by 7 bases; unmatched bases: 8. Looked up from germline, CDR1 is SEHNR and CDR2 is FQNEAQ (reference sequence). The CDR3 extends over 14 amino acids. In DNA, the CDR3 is TGTGCCAGCAGCCCCGGGACAGGGGTGGAGGAGCAGTACTTC. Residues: CASSPGTGVEEQYF.

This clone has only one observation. CDR3 bases: TGTGCCAGCAGCGTAGCCCACAATCAGCCCCAGCATTTT. It codes for CASSVAHNQPQHF. This rearrangement joins TRBV9 to TRBJ1-5; D not resolved. CDR1 and CDR2 from the germline V gene are SGDLS and YYNGEE. The V end lost 0 bases, the J end lost 3 bases, and 4 bases lay between the germline ends. The CDR3 is made up of 13 amino acids.

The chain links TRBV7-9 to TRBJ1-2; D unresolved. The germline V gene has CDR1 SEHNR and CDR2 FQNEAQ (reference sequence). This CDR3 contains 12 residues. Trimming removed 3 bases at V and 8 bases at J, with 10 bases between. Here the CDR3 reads CASSFGVVGYTF. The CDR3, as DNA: TGTGCCAGCAGCTTTGGGGTAGTCGGCTACACCTTC.

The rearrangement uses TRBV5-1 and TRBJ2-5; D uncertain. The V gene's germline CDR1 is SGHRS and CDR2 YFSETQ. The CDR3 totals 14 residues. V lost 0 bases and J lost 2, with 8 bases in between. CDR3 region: CASSLAGTQETQYF. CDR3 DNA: TGCGCCAGCAGCTTGGCAGGTACTCAAGAGACCCAGTACTTC. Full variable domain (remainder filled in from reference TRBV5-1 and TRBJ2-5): KAGVTQTPRYLIKTRGQQVTLSCSPISGHRSVSWYQQTPGQGLQFLFEYFSETQRNKGNFPGRFSGRQFSNSRSEMNVSTLELGDSALYLCASSLAGTQETQYFGPGTRLLVL.

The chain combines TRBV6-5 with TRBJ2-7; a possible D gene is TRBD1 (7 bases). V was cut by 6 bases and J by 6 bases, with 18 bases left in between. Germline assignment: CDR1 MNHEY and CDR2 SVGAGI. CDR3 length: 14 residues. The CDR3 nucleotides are TGTGCCAGCAGCCTCAAAGGAGGGGGCTTCGAGCAGTACTTC. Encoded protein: CASSLKGGGFEQYF.

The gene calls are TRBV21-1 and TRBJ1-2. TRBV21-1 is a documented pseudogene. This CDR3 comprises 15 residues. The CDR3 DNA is TGTGCCAGCAGCAAAGAGGGAGGGGCCCCCTATGGCTACACCTTC. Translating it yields CASSKEGGAPYGYTF.

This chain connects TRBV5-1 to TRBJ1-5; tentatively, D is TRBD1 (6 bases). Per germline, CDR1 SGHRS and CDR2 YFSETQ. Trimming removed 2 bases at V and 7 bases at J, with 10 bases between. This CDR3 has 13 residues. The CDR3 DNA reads TGCGCCAGCAGCTTCGCAGGGGACCAGCCCCAGCATTTT. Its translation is CASSFAGDQPQHF.